Listed here are 9 T cell receptor beta chains from one sample, sequenced in a study of blood T cell repertoires in COVID-19 (dated by TCRdb to the early 2020s). Libraries were prepared through the immunoSEQ multiplex PCR assay. TCRdb mirrors the immuneACCESS table, restricted to in-frame sequences. Some clones are absent from its copies; in checked studies, under half trace to an unresolved V gene, and the reason for the others is unknown. This sample comprises roughly 500,000 clones, 89% of them detected only once. Jointly, the top ten make up about 0.91% of the sample. Sequencing was performed on peripheral blood. The receptors here all came from a man between 18 and 35 years old with COVID-19, enrolled during active disease.

CDR3 nucleotides: TGTGCCAGCAGCGCCGGTCGAGGGGGTGGGGCCAACGTCCTGACTTTC. It is translated as CASSAGRGGGANVLTF. The rearrangement links TRBV9 to TRBJ2-6; possible D gene TRBD1, 6 bases. Germline CDR1 SGDLS, CDR2 YYNGEE. Trimming took off 3 bases at V and 3 bases at J, with 13 bases between the two ends. CDR3 size: 16 residues.

V usage is TRBV7-8 and J usage is TRBJ1-6; the D is unclear. CDR3 length: 16 amino acids. V lost 2 bases, J lost 0 bases, and 8 bases lay in between. Germline V gene lookup returns CDR1 SGHVS and CDR2 FQNEAQ. The CDR3 region has the DNA TGTGCCAGCAGCTTATACGTTAGCTCCTATAATTCACCCCTCCACTTT. The encoded protein is CASSLYVSSYNSPLHF.

The V call is TRBV5-1, the J call TRBJ1-1; 7 nucleotides match TRBD1. The CDR3 is made up of 15 amino acids. V shed 5 bases and J 2 bases; nucleotides not matched to a gene: 9. From germline, CDR1 is SGHRS and CDR2 YFSETQ. CDR3: CASRLGTEVNTEAFF. The CDR3, as DNA: TGCGCCAGCAGACTTGGGACAGAAGTAAACACTGAAGCTTTCTTT.

This chain connects TRBV6-5 to TRBJ1-5, with a possible D match to TRBD1 (6 bases). Per the germline V gene, CDR1 is MNHEY and CDR2 is SVGAGI. Deletions cut 2 bases from V and 4 bases from J, with 12 bases between. The length of the CDR3 is 15 residues. The CDR3 coding sequence is TGTGCCAGCAGTTACCTTCCAGGGGTTAATCAGCCCCAGCATTTT. It yields the protein CASSYLPGVNQPQHF.

As regards this clone: A much larger clone lies one base from this, so it may be a read error. Different DNA sequences within this sample yield the same CDR3. The rearrangement links TRBV5-4 to TRBJ1-3; D might be TRBD1 (5 bases). Germline V gives CDR1 SGHNT, CDR2 YYREEE (reference sequence). This CDR3 region has 14 residues. The CDR3 nucleotides read TGTGCCAGCAGCTGGGGCGGGAGCGGAAATACCATATATTTT. Translating it yields CASSWGGSGNTIYF.

The V gene is TRBV5-1, the J gene TRBJ2-6; D is uncertain. CDR3 length: 17 residues. Looked up from germline, CDR1 is SGHRS and CDR2 is YFSETQ. V shed 4 bases and J shed 1 base, with 15 bases lying between them. The CDR3 DNA reads as TGCGCCAGCAGCCTTTCCAGGTTAAATTCTGGGGCCAACGTCCTGACTTTC. Residues: CASSLSRLNSGANVLTF.

This clone showed up just once. The J gene is TRBJ2-2, the V gene TRBV25-1; 11 bases match TRBD2. This CDR3 is 17 amino acids long. Germline lookup yields CDR1 MGHDK and CDR2 SYGVNS. Unmatched junction bases numbered 8, after V lost 4 bases and J lost 4 bases. CDR3 bases: TGTGCCAGCAGTGGCATAGCGGGAGGGCCATCCACCGGGGAGCTGTTTTTT. Its protein is CASSGIAGGPSTGELFF.

This clone was seen a few times. J is TRBJ1-1 and V is TRBV10-3; 8 bases fit TRBD1. Losses at the gene ends were 3 bases for V and 4 bases for J; bases not matched to a gene: 7. Germline CDR1 reads ENHRY; CDR2 reads SYGVKD. The CDR3 is 15 residues long. DNA of the CDR3: TGTGCCATCAGTGATAAAGGACAGGGAGGCACTGAAGCTTTCTTT. It specifies CAISDKGQGGTEAFF.

V is TRBV5-4 and J is TRBJ2-2, with unresolved D. Germline lookup yields CDR1 SGHNT and CDR2 YYREEE (reference sequence). V dropped 0 bases and J dropped 5 bases, with 8 bases sitting between them. CDR3 length equals 14 residues. The CDR3 is CASSLAGGTGELFF. CDR3 DNA sequence: TGTGCCAGCAGCTTGGCGGGTGGGACCGGGGAGCTGTTTTTT.